This TCR beta chain comes out of a study of Graves' ophthalmopathy and Graves' hyperthyroidism (dated by TCRdb to the late 2010s). With respect to the entire study: Peripheral blood was collected at initial diagnosis, prior to any treatment. The study used signatures of the TCR beta repertoire to tell Graves' ophthalmopathy apart from Graves' hyperthyroidism and to predict which patients would progress to ophthalmopathy. In total, 135 blood samples were TCR-sequenced: fewer than 50 ophthalmopathy, under 85 hyperthyroidism and some 17 hyperthyroidism-to-ophthalmopathy patients. To explore V-J signatures that separate ophthalmopathy from hyperthyroidism, a discovery set of more than 95 patients was enrolled, consisting of approximately 44 with ophthalmopathy and some 56 with stable hyperthyroidism. An independent validation cohort comprised some 19 hyperthyroidism patients and about 16 patients who later progressed from hyperthyroidism to ophthalmopathy. In a handful of hyperthyroidism patients, the T-cell repertoire of thyroid tissue was compared with the T-cell repertoire of blood. After sampling, hyperthyroidism patients received methimazole starting at 30 mg daily, and ophthalmopathy patients received high-dose intravenous methylprednisolone. The approximately 95 discovery patients were divided at random into training and test sets in a 7:3 ratio. Results and caveats for the whole study, not just this receptor: No statistical method was used to set the sample size in advance, and the investigators knew which group each participant was assigned to. Most expanded thyroid clonotypes with frequency above 0.001 were also detected in blood, suggesting blood repertoires may reflect the thyroid immune response. In cross-validation, the 13-signature model distinguished ophthalmopathy from stable hyperthyroidism with approximately 90% sensitivity and 81.08% specificity, while in the test set the corresponding values were around 79% and 71%. In validation, the model predicted ophthalmopathy progression with more than 70% sensitivity and roughly 72% specificity; more than ten predicted patients were CT-confirmed with GO in a median of approximately six months.

Hyperthyroidism was considered stable if no progression to ophthalmopathy occurred within 18 months of follow-up. Hyperthyroidism patients were newly diagnosed, with disease duration under 2 months, and aged 18 to 65 years. Patients with other autoimmune diseases, uncontrolled infections, pregnancy or lactation were excluded from the study. Clinical symptoms, serum thyroxine, TRAb, thyroid ultrasound and orbital computed tomography formed the basis of the diagnosis. PBMCs were isolated from around 10 ml of fresh peripheral blood by Ficoll-Paque density gradient centrifugation. Total RNA was extracted using Trizol reagent, and RNA quality was checked on an Agilent 2100 Bioanalyzer. For repertoire sequencing, TCR beta CDR3 regions were amplified from RNA transcripts. The first round was an RT-PCR using HTBI primers with the Qiagen OneStep RT-PCR kit, and this first round was followed by a second-round multiplex PCR, then size selection and purification. The libraries underwent paired-end sequencing with 100 bp reads on an Illumina HiSeq2000. In the authors' own workflow: Reads were processed with SOAPnuke, discarding reads with adapters, uncalled bases, mean Phred below 15, or no exact constant-primer or identifier match. COPE v1.2.5 was used to merge high-quality paired reads. Each unique nucleotide sequence was treated as a clonotype, and MiTCR v1.1 was used to align the clonotypes to the IMGT TRB V, D and J references. The analysis was limited to V-J combinations with a frequency above 0.0001, which together covered about 99% of repertoires. For each V-J combination, a TCR clonal expansion and chaos score was defined as the ratio of F50 clonal expansion to chaos observed in the TCRdist matrix. Welch's t-statistics and random forest were used to narrow the features down to more than 10 V-J combinations, which were then fed into a naive Bayes classifier. The Morisita-Horn index was used to measure how similar the thyroid and blood repertoires were. TCRdb trimmed public reads at Q25 via fastp, called clones via MiXCR and kept in-frame beta chains. A single entry per CDR3 protein holds the most common genes and DNA from its merged rows. Here the V and J calls rest on TCRdb's processing, not on the authors' analysis. This sample gives hundreds of thousands of distinct CDR3 sequences in total; about 20% of them show up just once. The top ten hold about 6.6% of the sample.

This clonotype was picked up one time. The antigen it recognizes is unknown. The sample holds no much larger clone one base away, and base qualities are not on file. A single read is weak support. The specimen was peripheral blood. The clonotype was recovered from a woman under 30 with stable Graves' hyperthyroidism. Some clones in this sample may be carry-over from other donors' samples. Donor details come from another sample of the same person, matched by shared clones.

CDR3 reads: CSARGSLNTEAFF. The sequenced DNA: TGCAGTGCTAGAGGTAGCCTGAACACTGAAGCTTTCTTT. The chain uses TRBV20-1 and TRBJ1-1; the D gene is unclear. Reading from cysteine to phenylalanine, the CDR3 counts 13 amino acids. The only DNA kept is the CDR3, 39 bases in frame from the first base. Per the germline V gene (reference sequence), DFQATT is the CDR1 and SNEGSKA is the CDR2. V lost 1 base and J lost 0 bases; the stretch between them is 6 bases long.